One and the same sample provided the 10 T cell receptor beta chains below, sequenced in a study of Graves' ophthalmopathy and Graves' hyperthyroidism. Amplified TCR beta CDR3 regions were obtained using RNA transcripts as template. First-round RT-PCR used HTBI primers; second-round multiplex PCR followed. TCRdb independently ran MiXCR on the multiplex PCR reads; one entry per CDR3 protein. The data hold around 670,000 distinct CDR3 sequences, with 40% observed a single time. The sample was peripheral blood. The receptors come from an adult man with Graves' ophthalmopathy.

This chain joins TRBV25-1 and TRBJ2-3; 13 bases are shared with TRBD2. V trimming: 3 bases; J trimming: 3 bases; junction bases outside the gene matches: 9. This CDR3 region has 18 residues. Looked up from germline, CDR1 is MGHDK and CDR2 is SYGVNS. CDR3 nucleotides: TGTGCCAGCAGTGATCCCGGGACTAGCGGGATTCTTACAGATACGCAGTATTTT. It encodes CASSDPGTSGILTDTQYF.

There are a few counts of this clonotype. Given a much more abundant clone one base away, this may be a read error. The J gene is TRBJ2-5, the V gene TRBV29-1, with 9 bases fitting TRBD2. In germline, CDR1 is SQVTM, CDR2 ANQGSEA. The CDR3 is 15 residues long. Written as DNA, the CDR3 is TGCAGCGTCCGTCCTCTAGCGGGGAAGCAAGAGACCCAGCACTTC. Residues: CSVRPLAGKQETQHF.

The chain combines TRBV7-9 with TRBJ2-5, with D perhaps matching TRBD2 (6 bases). V was clipped by 1 base and J by 5 bases, with 14 bases between them. The CDR3 contains 15 residues. Per the germline V gene, CDR1 is SEHNR and CDR2 is FQNEAQ (reference sequence). CDR3 amino acids: CASSLEAGRTETQYF. The CDR3 DNA is TGTGCCAGCAGCTTAGAGGCAGGGAGGACGGAGACCCAGTACTTC.

The J gene is TRBJ2-7, the V gene TRBV11-2; 7 positions match TRBD2. The CDR3 loop spans 15 amino acids. CDR1 and CDR2 (germline): SGHAT, FQNNGV. The V gene end was trimmed by 4 bases and the J gene end by 7 bases; junction bases not matched to a gene: 13. CDR3 region: CASSSGLPLFREQYF. The CDR3 DNA reads as TGTGCCAGCAGCTCGGGACTACCACTCTTTCGGGAGCAGTACTTC. The variable domain in full, completed from reference TRBV11-2 and TRBJ2-7, reads EAGVAQSPRYKIIEKRQSVAFWCNPISGHATLYWYQQILGQGPKLLIQFQNNGVVDDSQLPKDRFSAERLKGVDSTLKIQPAKLEDSAVYLCASSSGLPLFREQYFGPGTRLTVT.

This clonotype was detected once. This rearrangement joins TRBV24-1 to TRBJ1-5, with D possibly matching TRBD1 (5 bases). The CDR3 is 15 amino acids. Per germline, CDR1 KGHDR and CDR2 SFDVKD. V gave up 6 bases and J gave up 4 bases, with 15 bases separating them. CDR3 sequence (DNA): TGTGCCACCAGTTACGTGGCAGGGTGGAATCAGCCCCAGCATTTT. Its translation is CATSYVAGWNQPQHF.

This clonotype came up many times. V is TRBV29-1 and J is TRBJ1-2, with D hard to call. V was shortened by 4 bases and J by 1 base, with 7 bases between the two germline ends. The CDR3 loop spans 12 amino acids. Germline assignment: CDR1 SQVTM and CDR2 ANQGSEA. The CDR3, as DNA: TGCAGCGTTGGTTCAGTTAACTATGGCTACACCTTC. Its translation: CSVGSVNYGYTF. Supplemented by reference TRBV29-1 and TRBJ1-2, the full variable domain reads SAVISQKPSRDICQRGTSLTIQCQVDSQVTMMFWYRQQPGQSLTLIATANQGSEATYESGFVIDKFPISRPNLTFSTLTVSNMSPEDSSIYLCSVGSVNYGYTFGSGTRLTVV.

This rearrangement joins TRBV20-1 to TRBJ2-2; D uncertain. This CDR3 is 15 amino acids long. Trimming left V 3 bases short and J 5 bases short, with 16 bases between. CDR1 is DFQATT and CDR2 is SNEGSKA in the germline V gene (reference sequence). CDR3 nucleotides: TGCAGTGCTAGTGAAGAGGCTCGCGGAACCGGGGAGCTGTTTTTT. This translates into CSASEEARGTGELFF.

The chain employs TRBV7-3 and TRBJ2-7; TRBD1 matches at 9 bases. Germline V CDR1 and CDR2: SGHTA, FQGTGA. This CDR3 is 15 amino acids long. The junction had 3 bases not matched to a gene; V was cut back by 1 base and J by 2 bases. CDR3 in amino acids: CASSLNRTGAYEQYF. The CDR3 DNA sequence: TGTGCCAGCAGCTTAAACCGGACAGGGGCCTACGAGCAGTACTTC.

This clonotype was found many times. The chain links TRBV7-2 to TRBJ1-2; TRBD1 matches at 7 bases. The CDR3 is 14 amino acids. Trimming at V came to 5 bases and at J to 3 bases, leaving 6 bases not matched to a gene. Germline assignment: CDR1 SGHTA and CDR2 FQGNSA. DNA of the CDR3: TGTGCCAGCAGCGTCGCAGGGGGATACTATGGCTACACCTTC. It encodes CASSVAGGYYGYTF.

The chain is built from TRBV25-1 and TRBJ1-2; 7 bases align to TRBD1. The CDR3 consists of 14 residues. Germline loops: CDR1 MGHDK, CDR2 SYGVNS. Unmatched junction bases numbered 6, after V lost 5 bases and J lost 3 bases. The CDR3 loop reads CASSSGGHDYGYTF. The CDR3, as DNA: TGTGCCAGCAGTTCAGGGGGGCACGACTATGGCTACACCTTC.